Included here is one TCR beta chain sequence, with context. 13 Jbeta primers and 60 Vbeta primers were used for the PCR. Produced via immunoSEQ multiplex PCR; TCRdb's table is partial and in-frame only. The data contain around 200,000 clones, over 65% of them singletons. J was trimmed by 3 bases and V by 6 bases; bases with no gene match: 5. Germline loops: CDR1 SGHKS, CDR2 YYEKEE (reference sequence). The CDR3 covers 13 residues. This entry comes from a study of cytomegalovirus exposure and HLA in healthy donors. The TCR originated in a woman aged 50 to 60 in good health and CMV-seropositive. The chain couples TRBV5-5 to TRBJ2-5, with 7 bases that match TRBD2. The material sequenced was PBMCs. The CDR3 DNA follows: TGTGCCAGCACCGTCCTAGCGGAAGAGACCCAGTACTTC. Translated, it gives CASTVLAEETQYF.